The next 24 T cell receptor beta chains were all read from a single sample in a study of cytomegalovirus exposure and HLA in healthy donors. This PCR relied on a set of 60 Vbeta primers and 13 Jbeta primers. Libraries were prepared by immunoSEQ multiplex PCR; TCRdb keeps only in-frame clonotypes and omits some of them. This sample's table has roughly 54,000 clones. The sequencing input was PBMCs. These receptors all come from a woman between 25 and 40 years old in good health and CMV-seropositive.

The chain joins TRBV25-1 to TRBJ2-1, with 9 nucleotides matching TRBD2. CDR3 length: 15 residues. Losses at the gene ends were 6 bases for V and 8 bases for J; bases not matched to a gene: 11. The germline CDR1 and CDR2 sequences are MGHDK and SYGVNS. This chain's CDR3 is CASSGTSQKGHEQFF. In DNA form, the CDR3 reads TGTGCCAGCAGCGGGACTAGCCAAAAGGGCCATGAGCAGTTCTTC.

The chain employs TRBV18 and TRBJ1-3; 8 bases are a match to TRBD1. This CDR3 spans 16 amino acids. V lost 6 bases, J lost 0 bases, and 7 bases stayed unmatched. Germline V gene data show CDR1 as KGHSH and CDR2 as LQKENI. As DNA, the CDR3 is TGTGCCAGCTCCCCGGGACAGGCAAACTCTGGAAACACCATATATTTT. It specifies CASSPGQANSGNTIYF.

CDR3 sequence reads: CASSQQGDTEAFF. In DNA form, the CDR3 reads TGCGCCAGCAGCCAGCAGGGGGACACTGAAGCTTTCTTT. V is TRBV5-1 and J is TRBJ1-1; 7 bases align to TRBD1. CDR3 length: 13 residues. Losses at the gene ends were 4 bases for V and 3 bases for J; bases not matched to a gene: 3. Germline assignment: CDR1 SGHRS and CDR2 YFSETQ.

The chain links TRBV25-1 to TRBJ2-7, with TRBD2 identical over 8 bases. Trimming cost V 4 bases and J 4 bases; bases outside gene matches: 12. CDR1 is MGHDK and CDR2 is SYGVNS in the germline V gene. This CDR3 region has 16 residues. CDR3 DNA sequence: TGTGCCAGCAGTGCCCCTCCTGGTAGCGGGACATACGAGCAGTACTTC. This encodes CASSAPPGSGTYEQYF.

The V call is TRBV11-2, the J call TRBJ2-7; 14 bases align to TRBD2. The CDR3 is 17 amino acids. The V segment lost 2 bases and the J segment 4 bases; nucleotides outside the gene matches: 7. The germline V gene has CDR1 SGHAT and CDR2 FQNNGV. The CDR3 DNA follows: TGTGCCAGCAGCTTACCGGGACTAGCGGGAGAGAGGTACGAGCAGTACTTC. It specifies CASSLPGLAGERYEQYF.

J is TRBJ2-7 and V is TRBV5-6; TRBD2 is a possible D gene (5 bases). Germline CDR1 is SGHDT and CDR2 is YYEEEE. This CDR3 has 16 amino acids. V lost 0 bases and J lost 4, with 17 bases in between. The CDR3 protein is CASSLDLSRVEYEQYF. CDR3 nucleotide sequence: TGTGCCAGCAGCTTGGATCTGTCGAGGGTTGAATACGAGCAGTACTTC.

CDR3 loop: CSVEMDSYEQYF. DNA for the CDR3: TGCAGCGTTGAAATGGACAGCTACGAGCAGTACTTC. The gene calls are TRBV29-1 and TRBJ2-7; D is possibly TRBD1 (6 bases). This CDR3 spans 12 amino acids. Trimming removed 2 bases from V and 3 bases from J, with 8 bases in between. Germline V gene lookup returns CDR1 SQVTM and CDR2 ANQGSEA.

This rearrangement joins TRBV10-3 to TRBJ2-5; the match to TRBD1 covers 9 bases. With 0 bases clipped from V and 1 base from J, the junction kept 0 bases outside the gene matches. This CDR3 has 15 amino acids. Germline loops: CDR1 ENHRY, CDR2 SYGVKD. The CDR3 loop is CAISESTGGQETQYF. DNA of the CDR3: TGTGCCATCAGTGAGTCGACAGGGGGCCAAGAGACCCAGTACTTC.

V usage is TRBV27 and J usage is TRBJ2-7; D might be TRBD1 (6 bases). CDR3 length: 16 amino acids. Germline V lookup: CDR1 MNHEY, CDR2 SMNVEV (reference sequence). V lost 0 bases and J lost 7, with 19 bases in between. The CDR3, as DNA: TGTGCCAGCAGTTTATCGAGAGGGGGAGTCGGATGGGAGCAGTACTTC. This sequence encodes CASSLSRGGVGWEQYF.

The chain joins TRBV5-1 to TRBJ2-3; TRBD1 matches 9 bases. This CDR3 is built from 15 residues. With V trimmed by 4 bases and J by 6 bases, 9 bases remained unmatched. Looked up from germline, CDR1 is SGHRS and CDR2 is YFSETQ. CDR3 nucleotide sequence: TGCGCCAGCAGCCCCAGGGGGACAGGGTTTGATACGCAGTATTTT. This sequence encodes CASSPRGTGFDTQYF.

The J gene is TRBJ1-2, the V gene TRBV7-6; 7 nucleotides line up with TRBD1. Germline values: CDR1 SGHVS, CDR2 FNYEAQ. V shed 1 base, J shed 1 base, and the junction held 3 bases outside the gene matches. This CDR3 spans 15 amino acids. CDR3 coding DNA: TGTGCCAGCAGCTTAGGGTACAGGGGTAACTATGGCTACACCTTC. Translation gives CASSLGYRGNYGYTF.

The rearrangement uses TRBV5-1 and TRBJ1-2; 9 bases align to TRBD1. Germline-derived CDR1 and CDR2 are SGHRS and YFSETQ. The J segment lost 8 bases and the V segment lost 4 bases, leaving 9 bases of the junction unmatched. CDR3 length equals 14 residues. CDR3 sequence (DNA): TGCGCCAGCAGCCGGGACAGGGAGGGACGAGGCTACACCTTC. Its protein is CASSRDREGRGYTF.

The chain recombines TRBV4-1 with TRBJ1-3; D is unclear. Trimming pared 5 bases from V and 0 bases from J, leaving 14 bases between. CDR3 length: 16 residues. Germline CDR1 reads MGHRA; CDR2 reads YSYEKL. CDR3 sequence reads: CASSVLQALSGNTIYF. The CDR3 nucleotides are TGCGCCAGCAGCGTACTCCAGGCTCTCTCTGGAAACACCATATATTTT.

On this clone itself: The same CDR3 is also encoded by other DNA sequences in this sample. The chain uses TRBV30 and TRBJ2-2; TRBD2 matches 15 bases. V lost 5 bases and J lost 4; bases outside the gene matches: 11. The germline gives CDR1 GTSNPN, CDR2 SVGIG (reference sequence). CDR3 length: 18 amino acids. DNA for the CDR3: TGTGCCTGGGGGACTAGCGGGGGGCGGTATCAAAGCACCGGGGAGCTGTTTTTT. Its protein is CAWGTSGGRYQSTGELFF.

The chain has TRBV5-1 and TRBJ2-1; 12 positions agree with TRBD2. The CDR3 consists of 17 residues. Per the germline V gene, CDR1 is SGHRS and CDR2 is YFSETQ. Germline trimming cut 4 bases from V and 10 bases from J; bases unmatched to any gene: 15. For the CDR3, the DNA is TGCGCCAGCAGCATTGGCGGGACTAGCGGGTCCTTCGAGGAGCAGTTCTTC. Amino acids: CASSIGGTSGSFEEQFF.

The V call is TRBV6-5, the J call TRBJ2-3, with D possibly matching TRBD1 (6 bases). V was shortened by 6 bases and J by 2 bases, with 12 bases between the two germline ends. The V gene's germline CDR1 is MNHEY and CDR2 SVGAGI. This CDR3 is built from 14 residues. The CDR3 spells CASRHNRVTDTQYF. As DNA, the CDR3 is TGTGCCAGCAGACATAACAGGGTCACAGATACGCAGTATTTT.

J is TRBJ1-6 and V is TRBV30; D is ambiguous. Germline lookup yields CDR1 GTSNPN and CDR2 SVGIG (reference sequence). The ends were cut back, 0 bases at V and 8 bases at J, with 5 bases in the middle. This CDR3 comprises 12 residues. The CDR3 nucleotides read TGTGCCTGGAGTGTCGGGGATTCACCCCTCCACTTT. Protein: CAWSVGDSPLHF.

J is TRBJ2-7 and V is TRBV7-9; D is uncertain. The CDR3 has 11 residues. V was trimmed by 5 bases and J by 3 bases, leaving 5 bases between them. Germline assignment: CDR1 SEHNR and CDR2 FQNEAQ (reference sequence). CDR3 nucleotides: TGTGCCAGCAGCGCGGACTACGAGCAGTACTTC. Translation gives CASSADYEQYF. Drawing the rest from reference TRBV7-9 and TRBJ2-7, the complete variable domain is DTGVSQNPRHKITKRGQNVTFRCDPISEHNRLYWYRQTLGQGPEFLTYFQNEAQLEKSRLLSDRFSAERPKGSFSTLEIQRTEQGDSAMYLCASSADYEQYFGPGTRLTVT.

The J gene is TRBJ2-7, the V gene TRBV2, with 8 bases fitting TRBD2. J was trimmed by 4 bases and V by 3 bases; bases with no gene match: 8. Germline CDR1 reads SNHLY; CDR2 reads FYNNEI. This CDR3 is built from 15 residues. CDR3 protein: CASSEGSGSWYEQYF. CDR3 bases: TGTGCCAGCAGTGAGGGAAGCGGGAGTTGGTACGAGCAGTACTTC.

V gene TRBV29-1 combines with J gene TRBJ2-1, with D possibly TRBD2 on 5 matching bases. Germline CDR1 SQVTM, CDR2 ANQGSEA. Trimming stripped 7 bases from V and 0 bases from J, with 10 bases between. The CDR3 length is 13 residues. The CDR3 nucleotides read TGCAGCGCCGGGATGAGCTCCTACAATGAGCAGTTCTTC. This sequence encodes CSAGMSSYNEQFF.

This sequence joins TRBV10-3 and TRBJ1-3; the match to TRBD1 covers 10 bases. With V trimmed by 9 bases and J by 7 bases, 9 bases remained unmatched. The CDR3 sequence is 14 residues long. Germline CDR1 ENHRY, CDR2 SYGVKD. In DNA form, the CDR3 reads TGTGCCATAAGGACCGGGACAGGGGATAACACCATATATTTT. Protein: CAIRTGTGDNTIYF.

The rearrangement joins TRBV30 to TRBJ2-7; D is ambiguous. The germline gives CDR1 GTSNPN, CDR2 SVGIG (reference sequence). The V and J ends lost 0 bases and 5 bases respectively, with 5 bases between them. This CDR3 comprises 11 residues. CDR3: CAWSVLDEQYF. Here the CDR3 DNA reads TGTGCCTGGAGTGTTCTAGACGAGCAGTACTTC.

This sequence joins TRBV11-3 and TRBJ2-1, with D unclear. This CDR3 spans 14 amino acids. The V gene lost 8 bases and the J gene lost 1 base, with 12 bases spanning the gap. The germline gives CDR1 SGHNT, CDR2 YENEEA. CDR3 nucleotides: TGTGCCAGCCGTCTGGGCGAGTCCTACAATGAGCAGTTCTTC. Amino acids: CASRLGESYNEQFF.

The chain is built from TRBV18 and TRBJ2-5, with D possibly TRBD1 on 7 matching bases. CDR3 length: 14 amino acids. Germline V gene sequence: CDR1 KGHSH, CDR2 LQKENI. Trimming took 4 bases from V and 3 from J, leaving 12 bases between them. CDR3 coding DNA: TGTGCCAGCTCACGGGGGGACAGAGAAGAGACCCAGTACTTC. Protein: CASSRGDREETQYF.